The T cell receptor beta chain described here comes from a study of cytomegalovirus exposure and HLA in healthy donors. Study-wide findings and caveats: Compared with the approximately 680-donor mean, an Asian-associated ancestry cluster reportedly had fewer N-insertions, according to a later analysis. As was reported, the classifier diagnosed cytomegalovirus status with high specificity and sensitivity. Productive rates of about 90% or about 30% were seen for most TCR beta V segments in an earlier analysis.

To note about this clone: Its antigen is unknown. A junction boundary mismatches the germline segment, possibly from a read error.

This CDR3 is built from 12 residues. Germline CDR1 SEHNR, CDR2 FQNEAQ (reference sequence). Primers: 60 Vbeta forward and 13 Jbeta reverse. The method was immunoSEQ multiplex PCR; TCRdb's version includes in-frame clones alone and lacks a portion of them. The sample contains 180,000 or so clones, under 90% of which appear only once. The gene calls are TRBV7-9 and TRBJ1-2; D is uncertain. This receptor was identified in a male donor in good health and CMV-seronegative. Specimen: PBMCs. In DNA form, the CDR3 reads TGTTCCAGCACTGACAACTTGGATGGCTACACCTTC. Translated: CSSTDNLDGYTF.